This T cell receptor beta chain was retrieved from a study of vaccination effects on CD4 cells after COVID-19. Expansion with viral peptide pools was applied to antigen-specific CD4+ T cells by the ViraFEST assay prior to sequencing. After roughly 9 days in culture, the CD4+ T cells were isolated. People in the vaccine group had not been infected with SARS-CoV-2 before, and their nucleocapsid antibodies were negative. The researchers cultured some 2 million PBMC per well with 9.5 to 10 IU/ml IL-2 and 8 to 10 ug/ml peptides. Half-medium changes using IL-2 medium occurred on days 3 and 7. This clone turned up a few times. As yet, its antigen is unknown. Measured with immunoSEQ multiplex PCR; TCRdb has only the in-frame clones, and not every one. The top ten hold around 17% of the sample, which has about 55,000 clones, approximately 70% seen once. Study findings and constraints: Clones that were induced by infection or by vaccine showed marked contraction late after vaccination. Just 1 of 255 vaccine-induced clones in healthy recipients was cross-reactive.

Trimming left V 1 base short and J 0 bases short, with 1 base between. The length of the CDR3 is 12 residues. Germline lookup yields CDR1 SGHTA and CDR2 FQGNSA. V is TRBV7-2 and J is TRBJ2-7, with D unresolved. The sequence came from a human donor who received a COVID-19 vaccine. Material: CD4+ T cells from PBMCs cultured with SARS-CoV-2 spike peptides, obtained before COVID-19 vaccination. The CDR3 sequence is CASSLVSYEQYF. The CDR3 nucleotides are TGTGCCAGCAGCTTAGTCTCCTACGAGCAGTACTTC.